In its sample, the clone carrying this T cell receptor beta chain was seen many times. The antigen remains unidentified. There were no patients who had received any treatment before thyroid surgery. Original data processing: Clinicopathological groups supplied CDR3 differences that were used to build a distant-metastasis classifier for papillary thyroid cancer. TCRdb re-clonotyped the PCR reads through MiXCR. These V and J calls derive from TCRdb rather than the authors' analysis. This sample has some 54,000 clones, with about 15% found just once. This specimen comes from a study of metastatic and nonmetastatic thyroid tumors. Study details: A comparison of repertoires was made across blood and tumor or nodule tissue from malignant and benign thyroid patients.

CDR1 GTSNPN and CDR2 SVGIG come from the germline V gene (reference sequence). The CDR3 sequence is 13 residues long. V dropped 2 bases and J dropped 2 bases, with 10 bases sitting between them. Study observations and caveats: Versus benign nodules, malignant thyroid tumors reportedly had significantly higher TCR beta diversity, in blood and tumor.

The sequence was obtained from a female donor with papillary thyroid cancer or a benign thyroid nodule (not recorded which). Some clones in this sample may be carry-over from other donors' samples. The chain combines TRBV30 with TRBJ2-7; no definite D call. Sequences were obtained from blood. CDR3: CAWSKNGAYEQYF. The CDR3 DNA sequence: TGTGCCTGGAGTAAGAACGGCGCCTACGAGCAGTACTTC.